The source of this T cell receptor (beta chain) is a study of shared clonotypes between healthy human individuals. Deep was the level used in running the assay. TCRdb's table, derived via immunoSEQ multiplex PCR, lists solely in-frame clones and lacks some. This sample has more than 550,000 clones, with less than 95% found just once. For this clone: Its target is not known.

General study points: The study generally estimated greater richness for naive than memory subsets. Against clonotypes common to all four donors, non-shared ones had lower generation probabilities. Depth of sequencing was expected to influence donor clonotype sharing.

The sample taken for sequencing was memory CD8+ T cells from PBMCs. Subset denoted: CD45RO+ cells pooled with CCR7-negative TemRA cells. This TCR came from a man aged 18 to 35 in good health. Some clones in this sample may be carry-over from other donors' samples.

The CDR3 region is CSVGGGLSADTQYF. Written as DNA, the CDR3 is TGCAGCGTTGGGGGAGGGCTAAGTGCAGATACGCAGTATTTT. The rearrangement joins TRBV29-1 to TRBJ2-3; TRBD2 agrees at 7 bases. The CDR3 extends over 14 amino acids. Germline trimming cut 4 bases from V and 4 bases from J; bases unmatched to any gene: 8. From germline, CDR1 is SQVTM and CDR2 ANQGSEA.